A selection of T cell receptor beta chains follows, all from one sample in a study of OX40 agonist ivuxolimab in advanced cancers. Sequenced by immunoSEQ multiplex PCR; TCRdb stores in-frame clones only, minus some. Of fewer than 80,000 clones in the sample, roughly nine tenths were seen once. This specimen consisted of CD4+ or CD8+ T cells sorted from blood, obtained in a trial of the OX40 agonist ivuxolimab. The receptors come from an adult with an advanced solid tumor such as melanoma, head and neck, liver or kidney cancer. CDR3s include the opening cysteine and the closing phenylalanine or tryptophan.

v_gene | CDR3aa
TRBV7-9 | CASSLAHTDTQYF
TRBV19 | CASSRSGRGYEQYF
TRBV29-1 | CSVSTGREQPQHF
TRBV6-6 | CASSYGGTDQPQHF
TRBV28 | CASSFRRFPSYEQYF
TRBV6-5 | CASKEGFNTGELFF
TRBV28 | CASSFRHQSPLHF
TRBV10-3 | CAISGQENSPLHF
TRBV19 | CASSIGVEDSPLHF
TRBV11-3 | CASSYHSGHDDSYEQYF
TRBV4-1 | CASSRRSRIGADTQYF
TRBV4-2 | CASSLTPGFDFSGANVLTF
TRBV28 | CASSLIVLGNQPQHF
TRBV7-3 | CASSLTRQATTGELFF
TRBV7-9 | CASSPGGDRGWNGYTF
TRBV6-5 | CASSYRGSQPQHF